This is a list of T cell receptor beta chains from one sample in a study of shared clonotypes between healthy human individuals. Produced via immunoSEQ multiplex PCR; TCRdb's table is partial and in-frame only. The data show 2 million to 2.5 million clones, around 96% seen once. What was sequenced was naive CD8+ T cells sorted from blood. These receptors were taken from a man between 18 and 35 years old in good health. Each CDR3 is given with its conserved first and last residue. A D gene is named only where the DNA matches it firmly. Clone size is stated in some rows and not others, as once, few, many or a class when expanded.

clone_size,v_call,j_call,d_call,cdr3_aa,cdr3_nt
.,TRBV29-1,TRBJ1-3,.,CSGGELSDTIYF,TGCAGCGGTGGTGAGCTTTCTGACACCATATATTTT
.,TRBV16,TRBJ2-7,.,CASSQSALNGNYEQYF,TGTGCCAGCAGCCAATCGGCCCTGAACGGGAACTACGAGCAGTACTTC
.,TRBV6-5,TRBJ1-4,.,CASSYSITAGEKLFF,TGTGCCAGCAGTTACTCGATAACAGCGGGAGAAAAACTGTTTTTT
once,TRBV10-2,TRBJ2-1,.,CASSPYDEQFF,TGCGCCAGCAGTCCCTATGATGAGCAGTTCTTC
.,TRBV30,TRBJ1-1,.,CAWSLEWANTEAFF,TGTGCCTGGAGCTTGGAGTGGGCTAACACTGAAGCTTTCTTT
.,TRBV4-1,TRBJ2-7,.,CASSHPSDEQYF,TGCGCCAGCAGCCACCCTAGCGACGAGCAGTACTTC
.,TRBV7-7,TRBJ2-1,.,CASSLAIDNEQFF,TGTGCTAGCAGCTTAGCGATAGACAATGAGCAGTTCTTC
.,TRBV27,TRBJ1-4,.,CASSDYEKLFF,TGTGCCAGCAGTGACTATGAAAAACTGTTTTTT
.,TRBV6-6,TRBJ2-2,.,CASIERNSNTGELFF,TGTGCCAGCATAGAACGGAATTCGAACACCGGGGAGCTGTTTTTT
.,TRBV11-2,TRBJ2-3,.,CASSLVSTQYF,TGTGCTAGCAGCTTAGTGTCTACGCAGTATTTT
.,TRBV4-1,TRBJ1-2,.,CASSQGYSGDYGYTF,TGCGCCAGCAGCCAAGGGTATTCGGGTGACTATGGCTACACCTTC
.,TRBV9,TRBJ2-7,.,CASSVGSGSDYEQYF,TGTGCCAGCAGCGTCGGGAGCGGGTCCGACTACGAGCAGTACTTC
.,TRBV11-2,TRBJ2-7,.,CASSPIAGYGSYEQYF,TGTGCCAGCAGCCCTATTGCCGGGTATGGAAGCTACGAGCAGTACTTC
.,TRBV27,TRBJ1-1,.,CASSSGYTEAFF,TGTGCCAGCAGTTCGGGGTACACTGAAGCTTTCTTT
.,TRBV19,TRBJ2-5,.,CASSLENELQETQYF,TGTGCCAGTAGTCTGGAGAACGAGTTACAAGAGACCCAGTACTTC
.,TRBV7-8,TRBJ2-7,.,CASSLDGGDEQYF,TGTGCCAGCAGCTTAGATGGCGGGGATGAGCAGTACTTC
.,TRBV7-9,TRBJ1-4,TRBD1,CASSLTGTGGEKLFF,TGTGCCAGCAGCTTGACCGGGACAGGGGGAGAAAAACTGTTTTTT
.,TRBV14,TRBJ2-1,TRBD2,CASSQYTSGEQFF,TGTGCCAGCAGCCAATACACTAGCGGTGAGCAGTTCTTC
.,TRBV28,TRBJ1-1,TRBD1,CASSSVKGQGLNTEAFF,TGTGCCAGCAGTTCCGTTAAAGGACAGGGATTGAACACTGAAGCTTTCTTT
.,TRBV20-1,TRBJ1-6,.,CSARPPGPF,TGCAGTGCTAGACCCCCGGGTCCTTTT
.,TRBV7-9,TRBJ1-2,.,CASSSGGSNYGYTF,TGTGCCAGCAGTTCGGGGGGGAGCAACTATGGCTACACCTTC
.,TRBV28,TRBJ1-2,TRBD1,CASSYRGRGYGYTF,TGTGCCAGCAGTTACAGGGGGCGCGGCTATGGCTACACCTTC
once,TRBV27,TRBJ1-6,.,CASSLSVPSSPLHF,TGTGCCAGCAGTTTATCGGTCCCTAGTTCACCCCTCCACTTT
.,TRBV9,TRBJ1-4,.,CASSDGHNEKLFF,TGTGCCAGCAGCGACGGTCATAATGAAAAACTGTTTTTT
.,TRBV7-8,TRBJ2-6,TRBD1,CASSQKLPGSRGLGGANVLTF,TGTGCCAGCAGCCAAAAACTGCCCGGGTCCAGGGGGCTAGGAGGGGCCAACGTCCTGACTTTC
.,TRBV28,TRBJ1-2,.,CASNPSSEQGNYGYTF,TGTGCCAGCAACCCTAGCAGCGAACAAGGCAACTATGGCTACACCTTC
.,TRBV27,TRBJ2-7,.,CASSFSTGEYYEQYF,TGTGCCAGCAGTTTTTCCACAGGAGAGTACTACGAGCAGTACTTC
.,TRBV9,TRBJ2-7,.,CASSVAGRDYEQYF,TGTGCCAGCAGCGTAGCGGGCAGGGACTACGAGCAGTACTTC
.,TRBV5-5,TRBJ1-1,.,CASSLVEQLEAFF,TGTGCCAGCAGCTTGGTGGAGCAGCTTGAAGCTTTCTTT
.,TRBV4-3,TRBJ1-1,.,CASSQVFGVNTEAFF,TGCGCCAGCAGCCAAGTTTTCGGGGTCAACACTGAAGCTTTCTTT
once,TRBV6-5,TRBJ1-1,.,CASSYSPGDTEAFF,TGTGCCAGCAGTTACTCCCCAGGGGACACTGAAGCTTTCTTT
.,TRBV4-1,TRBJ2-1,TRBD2,CASSQGLAGGYEQFF,TGCGCCAGCAGCCAAGGACTAGCGGGAGGCTATGAGCAGTTCTTC
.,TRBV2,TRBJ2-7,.,CASSELGPPNEQYF,TGTGCCAGCAGTGAATTGGGGCCCCCCAACGAGCAGTACTTC
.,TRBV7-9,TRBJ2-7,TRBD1,CASSAGTGGSYEQYF,TGTGCCAGCAGCGCGGGGACAGGGGGCTCCTACGAGCAGTACTTC
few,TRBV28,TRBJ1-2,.,CASSLLDRDGYTF,TGTGCCAGCAGTCTACTCGACCGGGATGGCTACACCTTC
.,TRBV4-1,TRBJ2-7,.,CASAGPSYEQYF,TGCGCCAGCGCGGGACCCTCCTACGAGCAGTACTTC
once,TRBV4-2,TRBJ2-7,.,CASSEAWADYEQYF,TGTGCCAGCAGTGAGGCATGGGCCGACTACGAGCAGTACTTC
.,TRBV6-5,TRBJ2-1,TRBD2,CASSYSAGAEQFF,TGTGCCAGCAGTTACTCAGCGGGAGCTGAGCAGTTCTTC
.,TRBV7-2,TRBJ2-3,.,CASSLWTADTDTQYF,TGTGCCAGCAGCCTATGGACAGCAGACACAGATACGCAGTATTTT
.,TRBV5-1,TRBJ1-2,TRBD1,CASSLTFGQAYGYTF,TGCGCCAGCAGCTTGACGTTTGGACAGGCCTATGGCTACACCTTC
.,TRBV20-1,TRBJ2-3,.,CSVLVEDTQYF,TGCAGTGTTCTCGTGGAAGATACGCAGTATTTT
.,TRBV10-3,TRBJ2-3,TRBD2,CAISVGGEGTDTQYF,TGTGCCATCAGTGTTGGGGGGGAAGGGACAGATACGCAGTATTTT
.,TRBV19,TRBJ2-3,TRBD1,CASSMGTGVYTDTQYF,TGTGCCAGTAGTATGGGGACAGGAGTTTACACAGATACGCAGTATTTT
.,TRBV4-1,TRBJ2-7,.,CASSQGHGNSYEQYF,TGCGCCAGCAGCCAAGGGCACGGGAACTCCTACGAGCAGTACTTC
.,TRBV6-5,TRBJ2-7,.,CASKGGSYEQYF,TGTGCCAGCAAGGGGGGCTCCTACGAGCAGTACTTC
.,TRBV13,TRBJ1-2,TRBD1,CASSLGLGQDYGYTF,TGTGCCAGCAGCTTAGGCCTGGGACAGGATTATGGCTACACCTTC
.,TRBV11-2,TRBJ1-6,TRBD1,CASSGPGQGFYNSPLHF,TGTGCCAGCAGCGGACCGGGACAGGGATTCTATAATTCACCCCTCCACTTT
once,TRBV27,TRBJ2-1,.,CASSSRGSYNEQFF,TGTGCCAGCAGTTCCCGGGGCTCCTACAATGAGCAGTTCTTC
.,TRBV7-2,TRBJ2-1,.,CASSLLGPRPNEQFF,TGTGCCAGCAGCTTATTAGGACCCAGACCCAATGAGCAGTTCTTC
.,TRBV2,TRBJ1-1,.,CARLTGTEAFF,TGTGCCAGATTAACAGGGACTGAAGCTTTCTTT
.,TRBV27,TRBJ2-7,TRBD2,CASTGSGGVGYEQYF,TGTGCCAGCACAGGGAGCGGGGGGGTCGGCTACGAGCAGTACTTC
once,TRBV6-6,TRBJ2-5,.,CASSYPPGDEGTQYF,TGTGCCAGCAGTTACCCCCCGGGGGATGAGGGGACCCAGTACTTC
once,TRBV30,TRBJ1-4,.,CAWSVLSANEKLFF,TGTGCCTGGAGTGTACTATCAGCTAATGAAAAACTGTTTTTT